A selection of T cell receptor beta chains follows, all from one sample in a study of T cells in Graves' hyperthyroidism and ophthalmopathy. TCRdb re-analysed the multiplex PCR reads in MiXCR, keeping a single row per CDR3 protein. The sample includes some 650,000 distinct CDR3 sequences, approximately 15% of them seen just once. Sequenced material: blood. These receptors were collected from a middle-aged woman with Graves' ophthalmopathy. Each CDR3 is given with its conserved first and last residue. D genes are given only for firm matches. Rows give clone size only sometimes, using once, few, many, or a class for an expanded clone.

TRBJ2-2 TRBD1 many TRBV2 16 CASSVFPGGGSGELFF TGTGCCAGCAGTGTATTTCCAGGGGGCGGATCCGGGGAGCTGTTTTTT
TRBJ2-3 TRBD1 many TRBV28 14 CASSRRDREDTQYF TGTGCCAGCAGTAGAAGGGACAGGGAAGATACGCAGTATTTT
TRBJ2-7 TRBD2 . TRBV25-1 15 CASREGGSGMNEQYF TGTGCCAGCAGGGAAGGTGGTAGCGGGATGAACGAGCAGTACTTC
TRBJ1-5 . . TRBV6-2/TRBV6-3 14 CASNAGGSAQPQHF TGTGCCAGCAACGCGGGGGGCTCAGCTCAGCCCCAGCATTTT
TRBJ2-7 . few TRBV19 14 CASSIGQVTYEQYF TGTGCCAGTAGTATAGGACAGGTCACCTACGAGCAGTACTTC
TRBJ2-1 TRBD1 many TRBV28 16 CASSSPGQGAHNEQFF TGTGCCAGCAGTTCACCGGGACAGGGGGCCCACAATGAGCAGTTCTTC
TRBJ2-3 . . TRBV19 13 CASTEQGTDTQYF TGTGCCTCAACGGAGCAGGGCACAGATACGCAGTATTTT
TRBJ1-6 . few TRBV6-1 17 CASSRASQSSYNSPLHF TGTGCCAGCAGTCGGGCCTCGCAGAGCTCCTATAATTCACCCCTCCACTTT
TRBJ1-5 . few TRBV12-3/TRBV12-4 16 CASSLNTGSSNQPQHF TGTGCCAGCAGTTTAAACACAGGGTCGAGCAATCAGCCCCAGCATTTT
TRBJ2-2 . . TRBV18 15 CASSQRTENTGELFF TGTGCCAGCTCGCAACGGACAGAGAACACCGGGGAGCTGTTTTTT
TRBJ2-3 . . TRBV27 16 CASSLAGTNTANTQYF TGTGCCAGCAGTTTAGCGGGGACAAACACTGCTAATACGCAGTATTTT
TRBJ2-1 . . TRBV19 14 CASSTRDQANEQFF TGTGCCAGTAGTACTAGGGACCAGGCTAATGAGCAGTTCTTC
TRBJ2-5 TRBD1 . TRBV20-1 12 CSASQGEETQYF TGCAGTGCTAGTCAGGGGGAAGAGACCCAGTACTTC
TRBJ2-2 TRBD2 . TRBV7-8 16 CASSSSAGAGTGELFF TGTGCCAGCAGTTCCTCAGCGGGAGCGGGGACCGGGGAGCTGTTTTTT
TRBJ1-3 TRBD1 many TRBV7-9 13 CASSLDRGNTIYF TGCGCCAGCAGCTTGGACAGGGGAAACACCATATATTTT
TRBJ2-5 . . TRBV5-1 14 CASSLSPSEETQYF TGCGCCAGCAGCTTGTCGCCTAGTGAAGAGACCCAGTACTTC
TRBJ2-3 TRBD2 many TRBV7-3 18 CASSSPKGAGGPTDTQYF TGTGCCAGCAGCTCCCCCAAGGGGGCGGGGGGGCCCACAGATACGCAGTATTTT
TRBJ1-1 . many TRBV5-5 15 CASSPQTKLNTEAFF TGTGCCAGCAGCCCCCAGACCAAATTGAACACTGAAGCTTTCTTT
TRBJ2-7 . many TRBV11-2 15 CASRRGRGGSYEQYF TGTGCCAGCAGGCGAGGCAGGGGTGGCTCCTACGAGCAGTACTTC
TRBJ1-4 . many TRBV12-3/TRBV12-4 14 CASSLQGGSEKLFF TGTGCCAGCAGTTTACAGGGTGGTTCTGAAAAACTGTTTTTT
TRBJ2-3 . many TRBV13 18 CASSDPFPETGSTDTQYF TGTGCCAGCAGCGATCCCTTCCCCGAGACAGGAAGCACAGATACGCAGTATTTT
TRBJ2-3 TRBD2 few TRBV20-1 16 CSAPSREASGTDTQYF TGCAGTGCTCCCTCTCGGGAGGCGTCGGGCACAGATACGCAGTATTTT
TRBJ2-1 TRBD2 many TRBV9 15 CASSTRGSSYNEQFF TGTGCCAGCAGCACGCGGGGGAGCTCCTACAATGAGCAGTTCTTC
TRBJ2-7 TRBD2 many TRBV3-1 15 CASSPGLADSYEQYF TGTGCCAGCAGCCCGGGACTAGCGGATTCCTACGAGCAGTACTTC
TRBJ1-3 TRBD1 . TRBV20-1 15 CSARRQGAGGNTIYF TGCAGTGCTAGGAGACAGGGGGCGGGTGGAAACACCATATATTTT
TRBJ2-6 . . TRBV12-3/TRBV12-4 17 CASSLLGLLSGANVLTF TGTGCCAGCAGTTTGCTTGGGTTATTATCTGGGGCCAACGTCCTGACTTTC
TRBJ2-4 . many TRBV20-1 13 CSARGLAKNIQYF TGCAGTGCTAGAGGACTAGCCAAAAACATTCAGTACTTC
TRBJ2-3 TRBD2 . TRBV9 15 CASSVTSGGRGTQYF TGTGCCAGCAGCGTTACTAGCGGGGGGCGGGGTACGCAGTATTTT
TRBJ1-2 . . TRBV24-1 13 CATSDSGGGGYTF TGTGCCACCAGTGATTCGGGGGGCGGCGGCTACACCTTC
TRBJ2-5 . many TRBV20-1 12 CSARKGGETQYF TGCAGTGCTAGAAAGGGGGGGGAGACCCAGTACTTC
TRBJ2-1 . many TRBV28 16 CASSFLGAGPYNEQFF TGTGCCAGCAGTTTTTTAGGAGCGGGCCCGTACAATGAGCAGTTCTTC
TRBJ2-5 . many TRBV2 15 CASSVQGRGQETQYF TGTGCCAGCAGTGTCCAGGGTCGAGGGCAAGAGACCCAGTACTTC
TRBJ1-2 . . TRBV18 13 CASAEGENYGYTF TGTGCCAGCGCGGAGGGGGAGAACTATGGCTACACCTTC
TRBJ2-6 TRBD1 few TRBV10-3 15 CAIAGGISGANVLTF TGTGCCATCGCAGGGGGAATCTCTGGGGCCAACGTCCTGACTTTC
TRBJ2-1 TRBD2 many TRBV24-1 15 CATSDSTSGTNEQFF TGTGCCACCAGTGATTCGACTAGCGGGACGAATGAGCAGTTCTTC
TRBJ2-3 TRBD1 . TRBV6-1 16 CASSPPGQGLTDTQYF TGTGCCAGCAGCCCCCCGGGACAGGGGCTCACAGATACGCAGTATTTT
TRBJ2-7 . . TRBV15 15 CATSRDFKGMDEQYF TGTGCCACCAGCAGAGATTTTAAGGGTATGGACGAGCAGTACTTC
TRBJ2-7 TRBD2 few TRBV5-4 15 CASSSNGAGGYEQYF TGTGCCAGCAGCTCTAACGGGGCGGGAGGCTACGAGCAGTACTTC
TRBJ1-1 . many TRBV7-8 16 CASSLRGGDLNTEAFF TGTGCCAGCAGCTTAAGAGGGGGGGACCTGAACACTGAAGCTTTCTTT
TRBJ1-1 . many TRBV20-1 14 CSARDPGSGTEAFF TGCAGTGCTAGAGATCCAGGTAGTGGCACTGAAGCTTTCTTT
TRBJ2-3 TRBD1 . TRBV4-2 16 CASSQGDRGDTDTQYF TGTGCCAGCAGCCAAGGGGACAGGGGAGACACAGATACGCAGTATTTT
TRBJ2-2 TRBD1 . TRBV10-3 13 CAIRGQPTGELFF TGTGCCATCAGGGGACAGCCAACCGGGGAGCTGTTTTTT
TRBJ1-1 . . TRBV19 12 CASSIMGAETFF TGTGCCAGTAGTATCATGGGGGCTGAGACTTTCTTT
TRBJ2-2 . . TRBV28 17 CASSFWYGQEAAGELFF TGTGCCAGCAGTTTTTGGTATGGGCAGGAGGCAGCCGGGGAGCTGTTTTTT
TRBJ2-5 TRBD2 . TRBV5-1 18 CASSFGASGKPYQETQYF TGCGCCAGCAGCTTTGGGGCTAGCGGGAAACCGTACCAAGAGACCCAGTACTTC
TRBJ1-5 TRBD1 many TRBV30 13 CAWTGQANQPQHF TGTGCCTGGACGGGACAGGCGAATCAGCCCCAGCATTTT
TRBJ2-3 . . TRBV28 13 CASSGAGTDTQYF TGTGCCAGCAGTGGAGCGGGCACAGATACGCAGTATTTT
TRBJ1-1 TRBD1 many TRBV5-1 14 CASSWDSQNTEAFF TGCGCCAGCAGCTGGGACAGCCAGAACACTGAAGCTTTCTTT
TRBJ2-3 . . TRBV30 13 CAWTFSNTDTQYF TGTGCCTGGACTTTCTCCAACACAGATACGCAGTATTTT
TRBJ1-2 . . TRBV6-1 12 CASSEPGYGYTF TGTGCCAGCAGTGAACCAGGGTATGGCTACACCTTC
TRBJ2-2 . . TRBV5-1 15 CASSLGPVPTRELFF TGCGCCAGCAGCTTGGGTCCGGTTCCTACCAGGGAGCTGTTTTTT
TRBJ2-3 . . TRBV19 16 CASSLFRTPSTDTQYF TGTGCCAGTAGTCTGTTTCGTACCCCTAGCACAGATACGCAGTATTTT
TRBJ2-1 TRBD1 . TRBV7-9 14 CASTSGQSYNEQFF TGTGCCAGCACCTCGGGACAGAGCTACAATGAGCAGTTCTTC
TRBJ2-1 TRBD2 few TRBV15 15 CAIRRPSGEYNEQFF TGTGCCATCCGTCGGCCTAGCGGAGAATACAATGAGCAGTTCTTC
TRBJ2-5 TRBD2 many TRBV2 15 CASSDGAGGGETQYF TGTGCCAGCAGTGACGGGGCCGGGGGGGGTGAGACCCAGTACTTC